This T cell receptor (beta chain) was sequenced in a study of early T cells in non-severe SARS-CoV-2 infection. Unique molecular identifiers (one per individual cDNA molecule) were attached. TCRdb re-analysed the 5' RACE reads in MiXCR, keeping a single row per CDR3 protein. Of 90,000 to 120,000 distinct CDR3 sequences detected, approximately 12% appear once; the ten largest clones hold roughly 7.1%. There are 14 residues in the CDR3. The germline gives CDR1 SQVTM, CDR2 ANQGSEA. The junction had 8 bases not matched to a gene; V was cut back by 4 bases and J by 6 bases. Sample: whole blood. The TCR sequence derives from an adult who was a healthcare worker with PCR-confirmed SARS-CoV-2 infection or an uninfected control (not recorded which). The genes are TRBV29-1 and TRBJ2-1; 8 positions match TRBD2. The CDR3 sequence: CSVVSGRALNEQFF. CDR3 sequence (DNA): TGCAGCGTTGTTTCCGGGAGGGCCCTCAATGAGCAGTTCTTC.